This T cell receptor (beta chain) was captured in a study of shared clonotypes between healthy human individuals. Trimming took 3 bases from V and 8 from J; bases not matched to a gene: 9. Germline loops: CDR1 SGHTA, CDR2 FQGNSA. The CDR3 is 15 residues long. TCRdb keeps only in-frame clones here, not all; method: immunoSEQ multiplex PCR. Counted here are over 850,000 clones, 75% to 80% occurring once; the ten biggest clones make up 0.5% to 0.6%. This chain connects TRBV7-2 to TRBJ2-2, with 7 bases that match TRBD2. This sequence originates from a young man in good health. Some clones in this sample may be carry-over from other donors' samples. Sequenced input: memory CD4+ T cells from PBMCs. Subset indicated: CD45RA-negative fraction. CDR3 residues: CASSFSRTSRGELFF. The CDR3 nucleotides read TGTGCCAGCAGCTTCTCTAGGACTAGTCGTGGGGAGCTGTTTTTT.